Listed here is a single T cell receptor (beta chain). Its antigen is still unknown. The record originates from a study of T cells after yellow fever vaccination. The wider study: Fractions low in cell number were prepared with SMART-Seq v4 Ultra Low Input.

The CDR3 spans 15 residues. V was clipped by 3 bases and J by 0 bases, with 9 bases between them. Regarding the study as a whole: It was a weaker secondary response, yet one that peaked faster, at day 5 versus 15.

TCRdb reprocessed the 5' RACE reads with MiXCR, giving one entry per CDR3 protein. The sample holds about 340,000 distinct CDR3 sequences; approximately 12% are singletons and the top ten take 2.5% to 4%. V is TRBV12-3 or TRBV12-4 and J is TRBJ1-3; possibly TRBD1 for D (6 bases). Sequenced material: CD4+ T cells sorted from PBMCs, taken 15 days after the yellow fever booster vaccination. This TCR was recovered from a man aged 18-30 years who received the YFV17D yellow fever vaccine. This CDR3 reads CASSFGRGSGNTIYF. The DNA for the CDR3 is TGTGCCAGCAGTTTCGGCAGGGGCTCTGGAAACACCATATATTTT.